This T cell receptor (beta chain) was captured by sequencing in a study of blood T cell repertoires in COVID-19 (dated by TCRdb to the early 2020s). Notes on the research overall: The collaborator samples originated in the United States, Italy and Spain and spanned the acute and convalescent phases of COVID-19. The material from the prospective study consisted of cDNA or gDNA derived from T cells, B-cell-depleted T cells, or PBMCs. Where HLA class I and class II types were available, the types were taken from metadata supplied by the sample provider, not from assay-based typing. Nearly every sample came with metadata listing a de-identified subject ID, COVID-19 status, age in years and sex. The dataset comprised deeply sampled blood TCRbeta repertoires from subjects exposed to, actively infected with, or recovered from COVID-19. The samples were drawn from two sources: the first 160 participants of the ongoing ImmuneRACE study, and 1,000 to 1,500 subjects contributed by 6 global collaborators. The repertoires were made available in a free public database intended to serve as a resource for research on the immune response to SARS-CoV-2.

Another Seattle source contributed samples from volunteer blood donors who had recovered from COVID-19. Collaborating institutions collected whole blood in K2EDTA tubes following their own protocols. Collaborator samples were shipped for TCRbeta analysis as frozen whole blood, isolated PBMCs, or DNA extracted from either sample type. The germline V gene specifies SGHRS as CDR1 and YFSETQ as CDR2. Ends trimmed: V by 0 bases, J by 6 bases; bases unmatched to a gene: 0. The CDR3 holds 13 amino acids from the cysteine to the phenylalanine. Just the 39-base CDR3 DNA is kept, in frame starting at base 1. Overall results and qualifications from the work: The amount of clinical and demographic metadata varied by source and participant and was provided uncurated.

TCRbeta CDR3 regions were amplified from genomic DNA by means of the immunoSEQ Assay, a bias-controlled multiplex PCR. The published analysis was carried out like this. The number of nucleated cells in each sample was estimated from the amplification of reference gene primers within the assay. To quantify the absolute abundance of each unique TCRbeta CDR3 rearrangement, sequence reads were collapsed and filtered. Productive Simpson clonality was computed per sample as the square root of Simpson's diversity index over productive rearrangements. The table comes from immuneACCESS by way of TCRdb, which keeps in-frame sequences with V and J called. Part of the clones is missing from these tables; in studies checked, under half for an unresolved V gene and the rest for unknown reasons. V, J and clone size are those of that table, while D and trimming were read from the DNA. For this sample there are about 280,000 clones; roughly nine tenths appear just once. The ten largest make up approximately 0.94% of the sample.

This clone was counted a single time. Its antigen is not yet known. Within one base of it there is no much larger clone, and no base qualities were kept. Other DNA sequences within the sample encode an identical CDR3. The material sequenced was peripheral blood. Rearrangement joined TRBV5-1 to TRBJ2-7, and 10 bases in between align with TRBD1. The sequence was obtained from a woman in her thirties or forties who had recovered from COVID-19. The CDR3 in this case is CASSLGDRGEQYF. The bases are TGCGCCAGCAGCTTGGGGGACAGGGGCGAGCAGTACTTC.